A selection of T cell receptor beta chains follows, all from one sample in a study of T-cell memory formation after mild COVID-19. Each CDR3 protein gets one entry after TCRdb re-called the 5' RACE reads with MiXCR. The sample lists almost 550,000 distinct CDR3 sequences; around 20% were seen once. Sequenced material: PBMCs or a T cell subset sorted from them (not recorded which). The receptors were sampled from an adult woman who had mild COVID-19 (a few samples of this study predate the infection). Cell type and time point are not known. Both conserved end residues are part of each CDR3. The order of the fields is J gene, D gene, clone size, V gene, CDR3 protein, CDR3 DNA. A D gene is named only where the DNA matches it firmly. Size tells how often a clone was seen (once, few, many) or the class of an expanded clone, and some rows leave it out.

J: TRBJ1-3
D: -
size: -
V: TRBV12-3/TRBV12-4
CDR3: CASAFLPWGESSGNTIYF
DNA: TGTGCCAGCGCCTTCCTCCCGTGGGGGGAATCTTCTGGAAACACCATATATTTT

J: TRBJ1-5
D: -
size: -
V: TRBV20-1
CDR3: CSARLRPDSNQPQHF
DNA: TGCAGTGCTAGGCTCCGTCCAGACAGCAATCAGCCCCAGCATTTT

J: TRBJ2-1
D: -
size: -
V: TRBV20-1
CDR3: CSGNGLAYNEQFF
DNA: TGCAGTGGAAACGGTCTCGCCTACAATGAGCAGTTCTTC

J: TRBJ2-3
D: -
size: -
V: TRBV3-1
CDR3: CASTRGDNTQYF
DNA: TGTGCCAGCACCCGGGGGGACAATACGCAGTATTTT

J: TRBJ2-7
D: -
size: many
V: TRBV6-6
CDR3: CASSYGPYEQYF
DNA: TGTGCCAGCAGTTACGGCCCGTACGAGCAGTACTTC

J: TRBJ1-2
D: TRBD1
size: few
V: TRBV7-9
CDR3: CASSSDREILHGYTF
DNA: TGTGCCAGCAGCTCCGACAGGGAGATTTTGCATGGCTACACCTTC

J: TRBJ1-2
D: -
size: few
V: TRBV10-3
CDR3: CAISESGNSRTVNYGYTF
DNA: TGTGCCATCAGTGAGTCGGGGAATTCAAGGACGGTCAACTATGGCTACACCTTC

J: TRBJ1-1
D: -
size: once
V: TRBV7-6
CDR3: CASSLGGTGVKTEAFF
DNA: TGTGCCAGCAGCTTAGGGGGGACCGGGGTAAAAACTGAAGCTTTCTTT

J: TRBJ1-5
D: -
size: -
V: TRBV6-5
CDR3: CASSYSWESNQPQHF
DNA: TGTGCCAGCAGTTACTCATGGGAGAGCAATCAGCCCCAGCATTTT

J: TRBJ1-5
D: TRBD1
size: few
V: TRBV12-3/TRBV12-4
CDR3: CASRKGQGHQPQHF
DNA: TGTGCCAGCAGAAAGGGACAGGGCCATCAGCCCCAGCATTTT

J: TRBJ2-3
D: TRBD2
size: -
V: TRBV27
CDR3: CASSLGLGLSLTDTQYF
DNA: TGTGCCAGCAGTTTGGGACTAGGACTTAGTCTCACAGATACGCAGTATTTT

J: TRBJ2-5
D: -
size: few
V: TRBV24-1
CDR3: CATSDPVGETQYF
DNA: TGTGCCACCAGTGACCCGGTGGGGGAGACCCAGTACTTC

J: TRBJ1-4
D: -
size: -
V: TRBV5-6
CDR3: CASSLGRWNEKMFF
DNA: TGTGCCAGCAGCTTGGGACGGTGGAATGAAAAAATGTTTTTT

J: TRBJ2-7
D: -
size: -
V: TRBV27
CDR3: CASSQSEDHEQYF
DNA: TGTGCCAGCAGTCAGTCGGAGGACCACGAGCAGTACTTC

J: TRBJ2-7
D: -
size: few
V: TRBV4-1
CDR3: CASSEAGFLSYEQYF
DNA: TGCGCCAGCAGCGAGGCAGGATTCTTATCATACGAGCAGTACTTC

J: TRBJ1-2
D: -
size: few
V: TRBV19
CDR3: CASSIDGTNYGYTF
DNA: TGTGCCAGTAGTATAGATGGGACCAACTATGGCTACACCTTC

J: TRBJ2-5
D: -
size: -
V: TRBV20-1
CDR3: CSARDSSGLETQYF
DNA: TGCAGTGCTAGAGATTCGTCAGGTCTGGAGACCCAGTACTTC

J: TRBJ1-4
D: -
size: -
V: TRBV3-1
CDR3: CASSRFGTPDEKLFF
DNA: TGTGCCAGCAGCCGATTCGGGACCCCTGATGAAAAACTGTTTTTT

J: TRBJ1-2
D: -
size: -
V: TRBV19
CDR3: CASSISGINGYTF
DNA: TGTGCCAGTAGTATATCCGGGATTAATGGCTACACCTTC

J: TRBJ1-3
D: -
size: -
V: TRBV21-1
CDR3: CASSRTWYRSGNTIYF
DNA: TGTGCCAGCAGCCGTACGTGGTACAGGTCTGGAAACACCATATATTTT

J: TRBJ1-1
D: -
size: few
V: TRBV11-1
CDR3: CASSSRDRNTEAFF
DNA: TGTGCCAGCAGCAGCAGAGACAGGAACACTGAAGCTTTCTTT

J: TRBJ2-1
D: TRBD2
size: few
V: TRBV11-2
CDR3: CASSSEWTSGDLNEQFF
DNA: TGTGCCAGCAGCTCGGAGTGGACTAGCGGGGACCTCAATGAGCAGTTCTTC

J: TRBJ1-3
D: -
size: few
V: TRBV9
CDR3: CASSVAGLSSGNTIYF
DNA: TGTGCCAGCAGCGTAGCTGGACTTAGCTCTGGAAACACCATATATTTT

J: TRBJ2-7
D: TRBD2
size: -
V: TRBV6-2/TRBV6-3
CDR3: CASSYLGLAGARYEQYF
DNA: TGTGCCAGCAGTTACTTAGGACTAGCAGGGGCCCGGTACGAGCAGTACTTC

J: TRBJ2-2
D: TRBD1
size: -
V: TRBV27
CDR3: CASADRGAAGELFF
DNA: TGTGCCAGCGCAGACAGGGGGGCGGCCGGGGAGCTGTTTTTT

J: TRBJ2-1
D: -
size: few
V: TRBV18
CDR3: CASSPRGGTNYNEQFF
DNA: TGTGCCAGCTCACCCCGCGGCGGGACAAACTACAATGAGCAGTTCTTC

J: TRBJ2-7
D: TRBD1
size: few
V: TRBV5-5
CDR3: CASSSATRDRGPRQYF
DNA: TGTGCCAGCAGCTCTGCAACCAGGGACAGGGGACCGAGGCAGTACTTC

J: TRBJ2-1
D: TRBD1
size: few
V: TRBV29-1
CDR3: CSVWGTGGSYNEQFF
DNA: TGCAGCGTCTGGGGGACAGGGGGGTCCTACAATGAGCAGTTCTTC

J: TRBJ2-5
D: TRBD2
size: -
V: TRBV28
CDR3: CASSSWTSGGSQYF
DNA: TGTGCCAGCAGTTCGTGGACTAGCGGGGGGTCCCAGTACTTC

J: TRBJ2-1
D: -
size: few
V: TRBV5-1
CDR3: CASSFSLQPSYNEQFF
DNA: TGCGCCAGCAGTTTCAGTCTTCAACCTAGCTACAATGAGCAGTTCTTC

J: TRBJ2-7
D: TRBD1
size: -
V: TRBV11-2
CDR3: CASSFGTGSSLGQYF
DNA: TGTGCCAGCAGCTTCGGGACAGGGAGCTCTCTGGGGCAGTACTTC

J: TRBJ1-1
D: TRBD1
size: -
V: TRBV20-1
CDR3: CSAPGGWDRGITEAFF
DNA: TGCAGTGCTCCTGGGGGGTGGGACAGGGGGATAACTGAAGCTTTCTTT

J: TRBJ2-7
D: -
size: -
V: TRBV4-3
CDR3: CASSQGVGVDEQYF
DNA: TGCGCCAGCAGCCAAGGTGTAGGGGTGGACGAGCAGTACTTC

J: TRBJ2-7
D: -
size: -
V: TRBV5-1
CDR3: CASSLLAGANYEQYF
DNA: TGCGCCAGCAGCTTGTTGGCGGGGGCCAATTACGAGCAGTACTTC

J: TRBJ2-5
D: -
size: few
V: TRBV20-1
CDR3: CSERWQETQYF
DNA: TGCAGTGAAAGGTGGCAAGAGACCCAGTACTTC

J: TRBJ2-2
D: -
size: -
V: TRBV6-2/TRBV6-3
CDR3: CASSLRRENTGELFF
DNA: TGTGCCAGCAGTTTACGGCGGGAGAACACCGGGGAGCTGTTTTTT

J: TRBJ2-7
D: TRBD2
size: -
V: TRBV7-6
CDR3: CASSPPPGGYEQYF
DNA: TGTGCCAGCAGCCCTCCTCCGGGAGGATACGAGCAGTACTTC

J: TRBJ2-5
D: -
size: -
V: TRBV7-9
CDR3: CASSYLTREETQYF
DNA: TGTGCCAGCAGCTACCTGACTAGGGAAGAGACCCAGTACTTC

J: TRBJ1-1
D: -
size: -
V: TRBV6-5
CDR3: CASSYSSGAYTEAFF
DNA: TGTGCCAGCAGTTACTCGTCGGGGGCCTACACTGAAGCTTTCTTT

J: TRBJ1-1
D: -
size: -
V: TRBV5-1
CDR3: CASSLAQTGNTEAFF
DNA: TGCGCCAGCAGCTTGGCCCAGACAGGGAACACTGAAGCTTTCTTT

J: TRBJ2-3
D: TRBD2
size: -
V: TRBV7-2
CDR3: CASSLVGTRGRDTQYF
DNA: TGTGCCAGCAGCTTAGTAGGAACTCGCGGGAGAGATACGCAGTATTTT

J: TRBJ2-1
D: -
size: -
V: TRBV27
CDR3: CASSLGQFIGNEQFF
DNA: TGTGCCAGCAGTTTGGGGCAGTTTATCGGGAATGAGCAGTTCTTC

J: TRBJ1-6
D: -
size: -
V: TRBV5-1
CDR3: CASSLGHDNSPLHF
DNA: TGCGCCAGCAGCTTGGGCCACGATAATTCACCCCTCCACTTT

J: TRBJ1-6
D: TRBD1
size: -
V: TRBV6-1
CDR3: CASSVLPRRTGKYNSPLHF
DNA: TGTGCCAGCAGTGTCTTACCCCGAAGGACAGGGAAATATAATTCACCCCTCCACTTT

J: TRBJ2-1
D: -
size: few
V: TRBV12-3/TRBV12-4
CDR3: CASSRTLRGRRVEQFF
DNA: TGTGCCAGCTCCCGAACCCTTCGGGGTAGACGGGTTGAGCAGTTCTTC

J: TRBJ2-3
D: TRBD2
size: -
V: TRBV24-1
CDR3: CATSDRTSGRITDTQYF
DNA: TGTGCCACCAGTGACCGGACTAGCGGGAGGATCACAGATACGCAGTATTTT

J: TRBJ2-7
D: -
size: few
V: TRBV5-1
CDR3: CASSPRAGQFPVSSYEQYF
DNA: TGCGCCAGCAGCCCCCGGGCGGGACAGTTCCCCGTGAGCTCCTACGAGCAGTACTTC

J: TRBJ2-5
D: -
size: -
V: TRBV20-1
CDR3: CSATRLEQETQYF
DNA: TGCAGTGCCACCCGGCTAGAACAAGAGACCCAGTACTTC

J: TRBJ2-1
D: TRBD1
size: few
V: TRBV5-1
CDR3: CASSKGGVGRGNEQFF
DNA: TGCGCCAGCAGCAAAGGGGGCGTTGGTCGGGGCAATGAGCAGTTCTTC